This TCR beta chain was recorded in a study of T-cell reconstitution after alpha-beta-depleted transplantation in children. V lost 4 bases and J lost 4; bases outside the gene matches: 5. The germline CDR1 and CDR2 sequences are MNHEY and SMNVEV (reference sequence). The CDR3 consists of 15 residues. As it was prepared, the TCRbeta library received unique molecular identifiers. TCRdb reprocessed the PCR reads via MiXCR and lists one record per CDR3 protein. The sample contains just under 550,000 distinct CDR3 sequences, about 16% of which appear only once. This clonotype was sampled from a human donor who donated a stem cell graft to a child with acute lymphoblastic leukemia. Sequences were derived from PBMCs from the stem cell graft donor, sampled from the stem cell graft. The rearrangement links TRBV27 to TRBJ2-3, with 10 positions matching TRBD2. CDR3 DNA: TGTGCCAGCAGTTCCATGACTAGCGGGCCAGATACGCAGTATTTT. Residues: CASSSMTSGPDTQYF.